The next 6 T cell receptor beta chains were all read from a single sample in a study of T cells in Graves' hyperthyroidism and ophthalmopathy. The TCR beta CDR3 regions underwent amplification using RNA transcripts as the source. HTBI primers were used for first-round RT-PCR of the TCR CDR3. TCRdb re-derived calls from the multiplex PCR reads in MiXCR, one entry per CDR3 protein. The table records a few hundred thousand distinct CDR3 sequences, 40% to 55% of them present only once. Sequencing used peripheral blood or thyroid tissue (not recorded which). The source is a woman under 30 with Graves' hyperthyroidism.

This clonotype was picked up a small number of times. The chain couples TRBV18 to TRBJ1-1, with 7 bases identical to TRBD1. The V gene end was trimmed by 5 bases and the J gene end by 7 bases; junction bases not matched to a gene: 7. The CDR3 has 13 residues. Germline V lookup: CDR1 KGHSH, CDR2 LQKENI. CDR3 sequence: CASSADRAGEAFF. The CDR3 coding sequence is TGTGCCAGCTCAGCCGACAGGGCAGGTGAAGCTTTCTTT.

CDR3 DNA: TGTGCCAGCAGCAGGGCCACACACGAGCAGTACTTC. Translating it yields CASSRATHEQYF. This chain connects TRBV7-9 to TRBJ2-7; D is undetermined. The V end lost 5 bases, the J end lost 5 bases, and 10 bases lay between the germline ends. The CDR3 is 12 residues long. Germline CDR1 and CDR2: SEHNR and FQNEAQ (reference sequence).

This clonotype occurred many times. The V gene is TRBV4-1, the J gene TRBJ2-7, with 8 bases fitting TRBD2. Unmatched junction bases numbered 4, after V lost 4 bases and J lost 2 bases. The CDR3 extends over 14 amino acids. CDR1 is MGHRA, CDR2 YSYEKL, per germline. The CDR3: CASSPRGLAYEQYF. In DNA form, the CDR3 reads TGCGCCAGCAGCCCACGGGGACTAGCCTACGAGCAGTACTTC.

Ten or more counts support this clonotype. The rearrangement joins TRBV2 to TRBJ1-1; D possibly corresponds to TRBD1 (6 bases). The germline V and J ends were trimmed by 5 bases and 2 bases, with 15 bases remaining between them. Germline V CDR1 and CDR2: SNHLY, FYNNEI. CDR3 length: 15 amino acids. CDR3 in amino acids: CASSRPRGANTEAFF. The CDR3 coding sequence is TGTGCCAGCAGTCGTCCGCGGGGGGCTAACACTGAAGCTTTCTTT.

This rearrangement joins TRBV7-3 to TRBJ2-7; 15 positions agree with TRBD2. Germline trimming cut 6 bases from V and 7 bases from J; bases unmatched to any gene: 10. This CDR3 comprises 16 residues. The germline gives CDR1 SGHTA, CDR2 FQGTGA. The CDR3 reads CASSYEPGLAGGEQYF. In DNA, the CDR3 is TGTGCCAGCAGTTATGAACCGGGACTAGCGGGAGGTGAGCAGTACTTC.

Worth noting for this clonotype: A much more abundant neighbour one base away suggests this may be a read error. The chain couples TRBV4-1 to TRBJ2-1; D could derive from TRBD1 or TRBD2 (5 bases each). The CDR3 has 15 residues. Germline loops: CDR1 MGHRA, CDR2 YSYEKL. The CDR3 DNA is TGTGCCAGCAGCTACAGAGGGACCTCGTCCTACGAGCAGTTCTTC. Protein product: CASSYRGTSSYEQFF.